This entry is about one T cell receptor (beta chain). Antigen unknown. Amplification of TCR beta CDR3 regions was performed using RNA transcripts as template. The HTBI set primed first-round TCR CDR3 RT-PCR. TCRdb itself ran the multiplex PCR reads through MiXCR, one entry per CDR3 protein. The sample yields about 640,000 distinct CDR3 sequences, less than 25% seen once. The data were taken from a study of T cells in Graves' hyperthyroidism and ophthalmopathy. Study-wide results and caveats: The model forecast ophthalmopathy, anticipating it by a median about 7 months before onset.

Per germline, CDR1 SGHRS and CDR2 YFSETQ. The ends were cut back, 3 bases at V and 5 bases at J, with 24 bases in the middle. The CDR3 has 18 amino acids. This TCR derives from a man aged 25-45 years with Graves' ophthalmopathy. The rearrangement joins TRBV5-1 to TRBJ2-1; perhaps TRBD1 as D (6 bases). The material sequenced was blood. The CDR3 coding sequence is TGCGCCAGCAGCTGGGGAGTCGACAGGTTGGCGGTGGACAATGAGCAGTTCTTC. Translation: CASSWGVDRLAVDNEQFF.